Detailed here is one T cell receptor beta chain. Its antigen is currently unknown. The authors ran the immunoSEQ assay, v3.0, at survey level. This table comes from immunoSEQ multiplex PCR, and its TCRdb copy is limited to in-frame clones, with some not included. The top ten hold roughly 15% of the sample, which has under 20,000 clones, over 70% seen once. The data originate from a study of long-term antiretroviral therapy in people with HIV. Study-level points and caveats: Collection of the blood, which took place between the mid-2000s and the late 2010s, possibly occurred under older ART regimens.

Sequenced here: unsorted PBMCs, sampled around 2.1 years before starting antiretroviral therapy. This sequence originates from a man aged 25 to 45 with HIV.

The CDR3 here is CASRTGTGTDTQYF. The CDR3 DNA follows: TGCGCCAGCAGGACCGGGACAGGCACAGATACGCAGTATTTT. V usage is TRBV5-1 and J usage is TRBJ2-3; TRBD1 matches 7 bases. The CDR3 spans 14 residues. Germline lookup yields CDR1 SGHRS and CDR2 YFSETQ. Trimming at V came to 5 bases and at J to 1 base, leaving 4 bases not matched to a gene. Looking up the rest from reference TRBV5-1 and TRBJ2-3 gives the full variable domain: KAGVTQTPRYLIKTRGQQVTLSCSPISGHRSVSWYQQTPGQGLQFLFEYFSETQRNKGNFPGRFSGRQFSNSRSEMNVSTLELGDSALYLCASRTGTGTDTQYFGPGTRLTVL.